A single sample gave rise to the 23 T cell receptor beta chains below, sequenced in a study of patients and donors after allogeneic stem cell transplantation. MiXCR, run by TCRdb on the RT-PCR reads, gives a single entry per CDR3 protein. The sample includes about 2,200 distinct CDR3 sequences, around 30% seen only once; the top ten take 16%. The specimen sequenced was blood, either unsorted or a sorted T cell fraction (not recorded which). These receptors were obtained from a human donor who was either an allogeneic HSCT recipient or a stem cell or donor lymphocyte infusion donor (not recorded which). It is not recorded whose cells these are; they may come from a transplant donor.

The chain has TRBV6-6 and TRBJ2-1; tentatively, D is TRBD2 (7 bases). Germline V gene sequence: CDR1 MNHNY, CDR2 SVGAGI (reference sequence). The CDR3 spans 13 residues. V shed 7 bases and J shed 10 bases, with 17 bases lying between them. The CDR3 DNA reads as TGTGCCAGCAAGGGGGGGCAGTTAGGAGAGCAGTTCTTC. Translating gives CASKGGQLGEQFF.

The V call is TRBV7-9, the J call TRBJ2-2, with D maybe TRBD1 (6 bases). The CDR3 runs 13 residues. Germline CDR1 SEHNR, CDR2 FQNEAQ (reference sequence). V was trimmed by 4 bases and J by 7 bases, leaving 10 bases between them. CDR3 sequence: CASSSQGYGELFF. In nucleotides, the CDR3 is TGTGCCAGCAGCTCCCAGGGGTACGGGGAGCTGTTTTTT. The whole variable domain, filled in from reference TRBV7-9 and TRBJ2-2, reads DTGVSQNPRHKITKRGQNVTFRCDPISEHNRLYWYRQTLGQGPEFLTYFQNEAQLEKSRLLSDRFSAERPKGSFSTLEIQRTEQGDSAMYLCASSSQGYGELFFGEGSRLTVL.

The chain carries TRBV27 and TRBJ2-2, with D unresolved. CDR1 is MNHEY, CDR2 SMNVEV, per germline (reference sequence). The length of the CDR3 is 14 residues. The V end was cut by 7 bases, the J end by 6 bases, with 15 bases between. CDR3: CASTPLADSGELFF. In DNA, the CDR3 is TGTGCCAGCACCCCGCTGGCCGACTCCGGGGAGCTGTTTTTT.

V and J are TRBV5-5 and TRBJ2-5; D is uncertain. Trimming cost V 0 bases and J 3 bases, with 9 bases left between them. This CDR3 region has 14 residues. Germline V gene data show CDR1 as SGHKS and CDR2 as YYEKEE (reference sequence). In DNA, the CDR3 is TGTGCCAGCAGCTTGGTCTCCCTCAAAGAGACCCAGTACTTC. Protein sequence: CASSLVSLKETQYF.

V usage is TRBV6-5 and J usage is TRBJ2-5; the D call may be TRBD1 or TRBD2 (5 bases each). There are 15 residues in the CDR3. Germline V gene lookup returns CDR1 MNHEY and CDR2 SVGAGI. The germline V and J ends were trimmed by 0 bases and 2 bases, with 10 bases remaining between them. The CDR3 is CASSYSLGPQETQYF. Here the CDR3 DNA reads TGTGCCAGCAGTTACTCCCTGGGACCTCAAGAGACCCAGTACTTC.

The chain employs TRBV10-3 and TRBJ2-5, with 9 nucleotides matching TRBD2. Trimming cost V 6 bases and J 2 bases; bases outside gene matches: 1. Per germline, CDR1 ENHRY and CDR2 SYGVKD. This CDR3 has 13 amino acids. The DNA of the CDR3 is TGTGCCATCAGAACTAGCGGGCAAGAGACCCAGTACTTC. Amino acid sequence: CAIRTSGQETQYF.

This chain connects TRBV15 to TRBJ1-1; D unresolved. There are 13 residues in the CDR3. The germline V gene has CDR1 LNHNV and CDR2 YYDKDF (reference sequence). Trimming took 2 bases from V and 5 from J, leaving 9 bases between them. CDR3 amino acids: CATSRTQGTEAFF. The CDR3 DNA reads as TGTGCCACCAGCAGAACCCAAGGGACTGAAGCTTTCTTT.

This chain connects TRBV11-3 to TRBJ2-1, with D unclear. Germline V gene sequence: CDR1 SGHNT, CDR2 YENEEA. V was cut by 1 base and J by 12 bases, with 10 bases left in between. The CDR3 totals 12 residues. CDR3 amino acids: CASSLAVDMQFF. The DNA for the CDR3 is TGTGCCAGCAGCTTAGCTGTAGACATGCAGTTCTTC. The whole variable domain, filled in from reference TRBV11-3 and TRBJ2-1, reads EAGVVQSPRYKIIEKKQPVAFWCNPISGHNTLYWYLQNLGQGPELLIRYENEEAVDDSQLPKDRFSAERLKGVDSTLKIQPAELGDSAVYLCASSLAVDMQFFGPGTRLTVL.

The chain is built from TRBV11-3 and TRBJ1-1, with D hard to call. CDR1 SGHNT and CDR2 YENEEA come from the germline V gene. CDR3 size: 13 residues. The V gene lost 4 bases and the J gene lost 1 base, with 7 bases spanning the gap. The CDR3 bases are TGTGCCAGCAGCTCCAACACGAACACTGAAGCTTTCTTT. Residues: CASSSNTNTEAFF.

The chain links TRBV18 to TRBJ2-2; no reliable D call. The CDR3 totals 15 residues. V gave up 4 bases and J gave up 0 bases, with 9 bases separating them. Germline-derived CDR1 and CDR2 are KGHSH and LQKENI. The CDR3 sequence is CASSLGPPNTGELFF. As DNA, the CDR3 is TGTGCCAGCTCACTCGGACCGCCGAACACCGGGGAGCTGTTTTTT.

The rearrangement links TRBV7-2 to TRBJ2-1; 14 nucleotides line up with TRBD2. Germline V gives CDR1 SGHTA, CDR2 FQGNSA. The junction had 3 bases not matched to a gene; V was cut back by 5 bases and J by 6 bases. This CDR3 region has 15 residues. This CDR3 is CASSPGLAGVNEQFF. The CDR3 DNA follows: TGTGCCAGCAGCCCGGGACTAGCGGGAGTCAATGAGCAGTTCTTC.

This clonotype was counted a few times. V usage is TRBV10-3 and J usage is TRBJ2-1, with 8 bases that match TRBD2. The CDR3 is 15 amino acids. CDR1 is ENHRY, CDR2 SYGVKD, per germline. With 7 bases clipped from V and 2 bases from J, the junction kept 7 bases outside the gene matches. Written as DNA, the CDR3 is TGTGCCATCAAGGCCAGCGGGAGTCCCTACAATGAGCAGTTCTTC. Translated, it gives CAIKASGSPYNEQFF.

This clonotype was seen a handful of times. The chain uses TRBV7-2 and TRBJ1-1, with D hard to call. In germline, CDR1 is SGHTA, CDR2 FQGNSA. This CDR3 has 14 amino acids. V lost 2 bases and J lost 1, with 8 bases in between. CDR3 DNA: TGTGCCAGCAGCTTATCCGTGTCGAACACTGAAGCTTTCTTT. Encoded protein: CASSLSVSNTEAFF.

A few counts support this clonotype. V gene TRBV7-2 combines with J gene TRBJ2-1; weak D call: TRBD2 (5 bases). Germline CDR1 SGHTA, CDR2 FQGNSA. Trimming took off 4 bases at V and 7 bases at J, with 11 bases between the two ends. This CDR3 region has 13 residues. CDR3 in amino acids: CASSYDRENEQFF. The CDR3 bases are TGTGCCAGCAGCTATGACCGGGAAAATGAGCAGTTCTTC.

This chain connects TRBV7-2 to TRBJ2-6, with D uncertain. Trimming cost V 4 bases and J 1 base, with 8 bases left between them. The CDR3 is 15 amino acids. Looked up from germline, CDR1 is SGHTA and CDR2 is FQGNSA. Here the CDR3 reads CASSSGFSGANVLTF. The CDR3 coding sequence is TGTGCCAGCAGCTCAGGTTTTTCTGGGGCCAACGTCCTGACTTTC.

This clonotype was counted between two and nine times. The chain employs TRBV11-2 and TRBJ2-1; D may be TRBD2 (6 bases). Germline V lookup: CDR1 SGHAT, CDR2 FQNNGV. The CDR3 sequence is 14 residues long. Trimming removed 6 bases from V and 0 bases from J, with 9 bases in between. DNA of the CDR3: TGTGCCAGCAGTGGCGGGGTCTCCTACAATGAGCAGTTCTTC. The encoded protein is CASSGGVSYNEQFF.

The V call is TRBV25-1, the J call TRBJ2-3; the match to TRBD1 covers 10 bases. CDR1 and CDR2 from the germline V gene are MGHDK and SYGVNS. V dropped 5 bases and J dropped 1; count of bases not matched to a gene: 6. This CDR3 spans 16 amino acids. The CDR3 coding sequence is TGTGCCAGCAGTCGAATGGGGACAGGGGGCACAGATACGCAGTATTTT. Its protein is CASSRMGTGGTDTQYF.

V and J are TRBV19 and TRBJ1-2; 8 nucleotides line up with TRBD1. CDR1 and CDR2 (germline): LNHDA, SQIVND (reference sequence). The CDR3 is made up of 14 amino acids. Trimming at V came to 4 bases and at J to 4 bases, leaving 5 bases not matched to a gene. The CDR3 DNA sequence: TGTGCCAGTAGTAGACAGGGGACAGGCTATGGCTACACCTTC. It yields the protein CASSRQGTGYGYTF.

This clonotype was observed a few times. This chain joins TRBV7-2 and TRBJ2-7; D not certain. CDR3 size: 13 residues. Trimming took off 3 bases at V and 2 bases at J, with 8 bases between the two ends. CDR1 and CDR2 from the germline V gene are SGHTA and FQGNSA. CDR3 loop: CASSFATTYEQYF. The CDR3, as DNA: TGTGCCAGCAGCTTTGCTACTACCTACGAGCAGTACTTC.

This chain links TRBV12-3 or TRBV12-4 with TRBJ2-6, with D unresolved. V gave up 6 bases and J gave up 2 bases, with 8 bases separating them. CDR3 size: 14 residues. CDR3: CASRQVAGANVLTF. The CDR3 coding sequence is TGTGCCAGCAGGCAGGTGGCTGGGGCCAACGTCCTGACTTTC.

The V gene is TRBV29-1, the J gene TRBJ2-7; D might be TRBD2 (5 bases). CDR1 SQVTM and CDR2 ANQGSEA come from the germline V gene. V was clipped by 6 bases and J by 4 bases, with 16 bases between them. CDR3 length equals 13 residues. This CDR3 is CSVLGEGLYEQYF. For the CDR3, the DNA is TGCAGCGTCCTCGGCGAGGGTTTGTACGAGCAGTACTTC.

J is TRBJ2-3 and V is TRBV20-1, with D unclear. The length of the CDR3 is 15 residues. With 4 bases removed from V and 2 bases from J, the gap between germline ends came to 16 bases. The V gene's germline CDR1 is DFQATT and CDR2 SNEGSKA (reference sequence). CDR3 region: CSATSWDQYTDTQYF. In nucleotides, the CDR3 is TGCAGTGCTACTTCCTGGGATCAGTACACAGATACGCAGTATTTT.

This clonotype was seen more than once but under ten times. This chain uses TRBV7-9 with TRBJ1-2; D gene uncertain. The V gene's germline CDR1 is SEHNR and CDR2 FQNEAQ (reference sequence). V lost 4 bases and J lost 4, with 10 bases in between. The CDR3 has 13 amino acids. The CDR3 reads CASSSPAGYGYTF. The DNA for the CDR3 is TGTGCCAGCAGCTCTCCGGCGGGCTATGGCTACACCTTC.